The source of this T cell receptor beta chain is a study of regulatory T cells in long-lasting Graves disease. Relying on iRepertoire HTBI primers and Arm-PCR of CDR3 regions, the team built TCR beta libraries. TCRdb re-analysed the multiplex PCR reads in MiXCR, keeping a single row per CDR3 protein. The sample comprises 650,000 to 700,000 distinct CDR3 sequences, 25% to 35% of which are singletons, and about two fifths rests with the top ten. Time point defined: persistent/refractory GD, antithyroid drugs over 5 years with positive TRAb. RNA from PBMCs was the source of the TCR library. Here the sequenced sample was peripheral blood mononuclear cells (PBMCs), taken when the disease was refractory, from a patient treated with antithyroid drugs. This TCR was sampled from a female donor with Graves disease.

The CDR3 coding sequence is TGCAGTGCCCCGATTGCACAGACAGCGAACACTGAAGCTTTCTTT. Its translation is CSAPIAQTANTEAFF. The rearrangement uses TRBV20-1 and TRBJ1-1; D is perhaps TRBD1 (5 bases). The CDR3 extends over 15 amino acids. The V gene lost 6 bases and the J gene lost 1 base, with 18 bases spanning the gap. Germline CDR1 is DFQATT and CDR2 is SNEGSKA (reference sequence).